Listed here are 11 T cell receptor beta chains from one sample, sequenced in a study of blood T cell repertoires in COVID-19 (dated by TCRdb to 2020 to 2022). Libraries were prepared through the immunoSEQ multiplex PCR assay. In its TCRdb copy, this immuneACCESS table keeps in-frame sequences only and misses some clones. Where compared with another copy, unresolved V genes explain less than half of these, and the others have no known cause. This sample lists approximately 91,000 clones; roughly 72% were detected once. Over 6% of the sample is held by the ten biggest clonotypes. Sequencing used peripheral blood. The receptors stem from a man in his 70s with acute or convalescent COVID-19.

The gene calls are TRBV5-6 and TRBJ2-7; TRBD1 might be the D (5 bases). The length of the CDR3 is 16 residues. Per germline, CDR1 SGHDT and CDR2 YYEEEE. The germline V and J ends were trimmed by 0 bases and 3 bases, with 16 bases remaining between them. This CDR3 reads CASSLGDSSRIYEQYV. CDR3 DNA: TGTGCCAGCAGCTTGGGTGACAGCTCGAGGATCTACGAGCAGTACGTC.

The genes are TRBV6-5 and TRBJ2-7; perhaps TRBD2 as D (5 bases). Deletions cut 6 bases from V and 2 bases from J, with 17 bases between. The CDR3 runs 15 residues. CDR1 MNHEY and CDR2 SVGAGI come from the germline V gene. For the CDR3, the DNA is TGTGCCAGCAGCCCGGAGGCCGGACGGACCTACGAGCAGTACGTC. Translated, it gives CASSPEAGRTYEQYV.

The chain carries TRBV25-1 and TRBJ1-1; possibly TRBD1 for D (6 bases). The CDR3 runs 14 residues. Trimming pared 4 bases from V and 10 bases from J, leaving 19 bases between. Germline CDR1 is MGHDK and CDR2 is SYGVNS. DNA for the CDR3: TGTGCCAGCAGTGCTCGACTAGCAGGGGAAACAGCTTTCTTT. Translating it yields CASSARLAGETAFF. Supplemented by reference TRBV25-1 and TRBJ1-1, the full variable domain reads EADIYQTPRYLVIGTGKKITLECSQTMGHDKMYWYQQDPGMELHLIHYSYGVNSTEKGDLSSESTVSRIRTEHFPLTLESARPSHTSQYLCASSARLAGETAFFGQGTRLTVV.

The rearrangement links TRBV2 to TRBJ2-3, with D possibly being TRBD1 (5 bases). V was trimmed by 6 bases and J by 2 bases, leaving 15 bases between them. Germline V gene sequence: CDR1 SNHLY, CDR2 FYNNEI. CDR3 length equals 15 residues. This chain's CDR3 is CASRTDGIITDTQYF. The CDR3 nucleotides are TGTGCCAGCAGGACAGACGGAATAATCACAGATACGCAGTATTTT. Together with reference TRBV2 and TRBJ2-3, the CDR3 gives the full variable domain: EPEVTQTPSHQVTQMGQEVILRCVPISNHLYFYWYRQILGQKVEFLVSFYNNEISEKSEIFDDQFSVERPDGSNFTLKIRSTKLEDSAMYFCASRTDGIITDTQYFGPGTRLTVL.

V gene TRBV4-1 combines with J gene TRBJ2-3, with 12 bases aligning to TRBD2. This CDR3 has 16 amino acids. The J segment lost 3 bases and the V segment lost 4 bases, leaving 5 bases of the junction unmatched. Germline lookup yields CDR1 MGHRA and CDR2 YSYEKL. This chain's CDR3 is CASSLLAGGPTDTQYF. Here the CDR3 DNA reads TGCGCCAGCAGCCTGCTAGCGGGGGGGCCGACAGATACGCAGTATTTT.

This clone was seen only once. This chain uses TRBV7-2 with TRBJ1-1; D uncertain. The ends were cut back, 10 bases at V and 1 base at J, with 13 bases in the middle. The CDR3 totals 13 residues. The V gene's germline CDR1 is SGHTA and CDR2 FQGNSA. The CDR3 protein is CATMLGRNTEAFF. The CDR3 bases are TGTGCCACGATGCTGGGGAGGAACACTGAAGCTTTCTTT.

The V call is TRBV6-5, the J call TRBJ1-3; D might be TRBD1 (6 bases). The V gene's germline CDR1 is MNHEY and CDR2 SVGAGI. This CDR3 contains 15 residues. V was clipped by 5 bases and J by 1 base, with 12 bases between them. CDR3 in amino acids: CASSQQGGSGNTIYF. The CDR3 region has the DNA TGTGCCAGCAGTCAACAGGGCGGATCTGGAAACACCATATATTTT.

This sequence joins TRBV19 and TRBJ2-6, with D maybe TRBD2 (5 bases). The CDR3 covers 15 residues. V shed 3 bases and J shed 1 base, with 7 bases lying between them. CDR1 and CDR2 (germline): LNHDA, SQIVND (reference sequence). As DNA, the CDR3 is TGTGCCAGTAGTATTTGGGAGTCTGGGGCCAACGTCCTGACTTTC. It specifies CASSIWESGANVLTF.

This clone was recorded once. This sequence joins TRBV27 and TRBJ2-3, with D maybe TRBD2 (7 bases). The CDR3 length is 16 residues. Trimming shortened V by 2 bases and J by 2 bases, and 14 bases separated the two germline ends. Germline-derived CDR1 and CDR2 are MNHEY and SMNVEV (reference sequence). In nucleotides, the CDR3 is TGTGCCAGCAGTTTAAGGGGGGGGCTCTCCACAGATACGCAGTATTTT. It codes for CASSLRGGLSTDTQYF.

The J gene is TRBJ2-7, the V gene TRBV6-6, with a tentative D call TRBD1 (7 bases). The germline gives CDR1 MNHNY, CDR2 SVGAGI (reference sequence). V was shortened by 6 bases and J by 7 bases, with 16 bases between the two germline ends. The length of the CDR3 is 13 residues. The CDR3 here is CASSPTGAGEQYF. The CDR3 bases are TGTGCCAGCAGCCCCACAGGGGCGGGGGAGCAGTACTTC.

This chain links TRBV18 with TRBJ1-1; unclear D gene. Germline CDR1 KGHSH, CDR2 LQKENI. There are 13 residues in the CDR3. V lost 6 bases and J lost 1, with 9 bases in between. CDR3 residues: CASSSTRNTEAFF. DNA of the CDR3: TGTGCCAGCTCTAGCACACGGAACACTGAAGCTTTCTTT.